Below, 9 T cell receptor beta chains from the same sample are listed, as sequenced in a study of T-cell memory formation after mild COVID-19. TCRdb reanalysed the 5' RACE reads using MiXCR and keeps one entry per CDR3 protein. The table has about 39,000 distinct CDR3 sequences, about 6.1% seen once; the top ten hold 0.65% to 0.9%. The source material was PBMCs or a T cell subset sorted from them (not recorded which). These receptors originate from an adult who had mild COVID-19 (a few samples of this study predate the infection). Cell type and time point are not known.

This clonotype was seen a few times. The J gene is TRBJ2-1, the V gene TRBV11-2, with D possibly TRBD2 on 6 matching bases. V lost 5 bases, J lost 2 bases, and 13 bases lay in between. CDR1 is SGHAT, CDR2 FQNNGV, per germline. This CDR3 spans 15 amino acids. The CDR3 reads CASSPGTGPYNEQFF. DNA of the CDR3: TGTGCCAGCAGCCCTGGGACTGGACCCTACAATGAGCAGTTCTTC.

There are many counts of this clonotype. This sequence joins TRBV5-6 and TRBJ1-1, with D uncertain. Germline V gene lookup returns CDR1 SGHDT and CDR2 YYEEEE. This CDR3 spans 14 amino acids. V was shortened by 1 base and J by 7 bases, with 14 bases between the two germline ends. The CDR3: CASSLRALAGEAFF. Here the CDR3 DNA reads TGTGCCAGCAGCTTGAGGGCCCTTGCGGGTGAAGCTTTCTTT.

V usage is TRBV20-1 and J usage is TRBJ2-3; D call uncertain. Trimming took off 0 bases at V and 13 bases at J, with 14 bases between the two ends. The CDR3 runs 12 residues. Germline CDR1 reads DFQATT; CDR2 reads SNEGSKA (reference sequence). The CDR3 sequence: CSARDQTRGEYF. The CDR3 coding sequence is TGCAGTGCTAGAGATCAAACTCGAGGAGAGTATTTT.

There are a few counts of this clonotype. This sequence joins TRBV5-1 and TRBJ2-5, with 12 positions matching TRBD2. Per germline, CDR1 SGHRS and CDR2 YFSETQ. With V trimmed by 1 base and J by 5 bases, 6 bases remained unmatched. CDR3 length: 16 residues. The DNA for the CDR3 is TGCGCCAGCAGCTTGCTCCTAGCGGGGGGGCCGGAGACCCAGTACTTC. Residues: CASSLLLAGGPETQYF.

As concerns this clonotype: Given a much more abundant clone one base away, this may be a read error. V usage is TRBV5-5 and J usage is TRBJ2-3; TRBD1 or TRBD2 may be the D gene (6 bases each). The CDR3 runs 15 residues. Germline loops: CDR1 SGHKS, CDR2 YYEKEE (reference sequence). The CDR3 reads CASILVGGSADTQYF. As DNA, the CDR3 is TGTGCCAGCATCTTGGTAGGGGGGAGCGCAGATACGCAGTATTTT.

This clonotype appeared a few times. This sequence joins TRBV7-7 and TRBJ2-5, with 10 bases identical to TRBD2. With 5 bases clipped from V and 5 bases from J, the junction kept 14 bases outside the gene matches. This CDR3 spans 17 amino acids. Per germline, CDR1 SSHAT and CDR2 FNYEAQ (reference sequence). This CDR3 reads CASSPPVQAGGRETQYF. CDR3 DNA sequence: TGTGCCAGCAGCCCACCTGTCCAAGCGGGGGGGCGTGAGACCCAGTACTTC. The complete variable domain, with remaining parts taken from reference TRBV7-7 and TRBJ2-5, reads GAGVSQSPRYKVTKRGQDVTLRCDPISSHATLYWYQQALGQGPEFLTYFNYEAQPDKSGLPSDRFSAERPEGSISTLTIQRTEQRDSAMYRCASSPPVQAGGRETQYFGPGTRLLVL.

The CDR3 loop reads CASGGAVGGYTF. CDR3 DNA: TGTGCCAGCGGGGGAGCCGTTGGTGGCTACACCTTC. This chain joins TRBV2 and TRBJ1-2, with D perhaps matching TRBD1 (5 bases). V lost 8 bases, J lost 7 bases, and 14 bases lay in between. This CDR3 is built from 12 residues. Germline assignment: CDR1 SNHLY and CDR2 FYNNEI.

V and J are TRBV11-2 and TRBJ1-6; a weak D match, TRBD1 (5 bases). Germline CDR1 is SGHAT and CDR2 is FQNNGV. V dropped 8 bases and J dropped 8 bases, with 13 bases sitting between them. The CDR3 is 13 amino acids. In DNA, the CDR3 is TGTGCCAGCGCCCGGGGGGTTGATTCACCCCTCCACTTT. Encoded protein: CASARGVDSPLHF. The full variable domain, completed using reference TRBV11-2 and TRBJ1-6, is EAGVAQSPRYKIIEKRQSVAFWCNPISGHATLYWYQQILGQGPKLLIQFQNNGVVDDSQLPKDRFSAERLKGVDSTLKIQPAKLEDSAVYLCASARGVDSPLHFGNGTRLTVT.

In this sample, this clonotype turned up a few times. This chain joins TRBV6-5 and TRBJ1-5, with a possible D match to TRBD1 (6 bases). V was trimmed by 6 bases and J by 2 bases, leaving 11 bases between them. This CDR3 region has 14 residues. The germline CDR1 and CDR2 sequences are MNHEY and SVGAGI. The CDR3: CASRQGRGNQPQHF. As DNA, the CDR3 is TGTGCCAGCAGACAGGGAAGGGGCAATCAGCCCCAGCATTTT.